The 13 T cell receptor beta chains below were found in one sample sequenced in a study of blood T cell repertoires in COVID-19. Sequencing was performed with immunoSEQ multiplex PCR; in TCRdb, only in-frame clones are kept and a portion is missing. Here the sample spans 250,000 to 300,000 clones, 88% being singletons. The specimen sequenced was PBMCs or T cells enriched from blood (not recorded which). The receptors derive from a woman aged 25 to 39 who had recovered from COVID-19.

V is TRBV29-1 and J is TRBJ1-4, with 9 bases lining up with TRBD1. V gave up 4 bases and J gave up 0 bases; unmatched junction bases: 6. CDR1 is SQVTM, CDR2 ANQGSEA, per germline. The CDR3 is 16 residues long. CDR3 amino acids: CSVAGQGSATNEKLFF. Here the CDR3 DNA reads TGCAGCGTTGCGGGACAGGGAAGTGCAACTAATGAAAAACTGTTTTTT.

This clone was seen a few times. The DNA of the CDR3 is TGTGCCAGCAGCCCAGAACCGGGAGAGCGATATCATGGCTACACCTTC. Its translation: CASSPEPGERYHGYTF. The rearrangement links TRBV27 to TRBJ1-2; D is uncertain. The ends were cut back, 6 bases at V and 6 bases at J, with 23 bases in the middle. The V gene's germline CDR1 is MNHEY and CDR2 SMNVEV (reference sequence). The CDR3 totals 16 residues.

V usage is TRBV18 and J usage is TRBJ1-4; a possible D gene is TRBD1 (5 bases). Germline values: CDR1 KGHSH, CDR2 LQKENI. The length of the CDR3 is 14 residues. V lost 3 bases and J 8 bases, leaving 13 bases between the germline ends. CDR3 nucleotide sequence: TGTGCCAGCTCACCTCGACAGAAGAACGAAAAACTGTTTTTT. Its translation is CASSPRQKNEKLFF.

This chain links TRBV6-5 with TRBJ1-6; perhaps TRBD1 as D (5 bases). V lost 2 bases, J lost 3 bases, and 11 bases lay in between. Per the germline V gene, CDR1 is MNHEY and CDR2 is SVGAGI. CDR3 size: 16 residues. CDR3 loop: CASSYILTDYNSPLHF. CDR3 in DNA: TGTGCCAGCAGTTACATCTTGACAGACTATAATTCACCCCTCCACTTT.

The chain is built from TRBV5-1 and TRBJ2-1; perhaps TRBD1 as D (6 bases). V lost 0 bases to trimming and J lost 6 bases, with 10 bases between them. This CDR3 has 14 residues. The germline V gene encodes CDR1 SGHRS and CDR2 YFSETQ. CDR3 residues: CASSLDRVVNEQFF. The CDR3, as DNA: TGCGCCAGCAGCTTGGACAGGGTAGTCAATGAGCAGTTCTTC. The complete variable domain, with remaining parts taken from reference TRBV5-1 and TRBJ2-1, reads KAGVTQTPRYLIKTRGQQVTLSCSPISGHRSVSWYQQTPGQGLQFLFEYFSETQRNKGNFPGRFSGRQFSNSRSEMNVSTLELGDSALYLCASSLDRVVNEQFFGPGTRLTVL.

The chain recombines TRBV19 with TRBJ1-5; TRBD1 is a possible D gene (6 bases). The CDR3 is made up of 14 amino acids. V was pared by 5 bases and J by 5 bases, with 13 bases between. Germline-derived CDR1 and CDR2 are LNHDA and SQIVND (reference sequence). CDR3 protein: CASSEGRGYQPQHF. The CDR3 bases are TGTGCCAGTAGTGAGGGCAGGGGCTATCAGCCCCAGCATTTT.

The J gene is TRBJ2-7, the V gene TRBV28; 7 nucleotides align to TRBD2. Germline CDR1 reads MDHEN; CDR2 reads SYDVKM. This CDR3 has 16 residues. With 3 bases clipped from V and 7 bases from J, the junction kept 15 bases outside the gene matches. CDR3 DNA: TGTGCCAGCAGTTTCTACCTTCGGACTAGAGAGGTAGAGCAGTACTTC. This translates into CASSFYLRTREVEQYF.

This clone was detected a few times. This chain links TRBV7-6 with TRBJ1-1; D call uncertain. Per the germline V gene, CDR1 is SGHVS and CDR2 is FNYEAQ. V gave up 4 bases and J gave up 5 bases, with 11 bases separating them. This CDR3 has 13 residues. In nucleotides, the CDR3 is TGTGCCAGCAGCTCGAGCGTTTGGACTGAAGCTTTCTTT. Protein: CASSSSVWTEAFF. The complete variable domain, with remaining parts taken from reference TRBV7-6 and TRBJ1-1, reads GAGVSQSPRYKVTKRGQDVALRCDPISGHVSLYWYRQALGQGPEFLTYFNYEAQQDKSGLPNDRFSAERPEGSISTLTIQRTEQRDSAMYRCASSSSVWTEAFFGQGTRLTVV.

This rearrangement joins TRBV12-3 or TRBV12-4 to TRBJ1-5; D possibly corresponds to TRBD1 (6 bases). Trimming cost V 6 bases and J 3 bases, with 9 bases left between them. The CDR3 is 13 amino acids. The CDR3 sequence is CASRTGHNQPQHF. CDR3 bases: TGTGCCAGCAGGACAGGTCACAATCAGCCCCAGCATTTT.

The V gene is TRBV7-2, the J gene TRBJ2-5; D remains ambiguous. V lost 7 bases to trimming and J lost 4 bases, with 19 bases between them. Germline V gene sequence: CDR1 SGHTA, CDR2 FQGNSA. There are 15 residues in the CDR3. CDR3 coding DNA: TGTGCCAGCATCCAGTCGTATACAGACGGAGAGACCCAGTACTTC. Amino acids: CASIQSYTDGETQYF.

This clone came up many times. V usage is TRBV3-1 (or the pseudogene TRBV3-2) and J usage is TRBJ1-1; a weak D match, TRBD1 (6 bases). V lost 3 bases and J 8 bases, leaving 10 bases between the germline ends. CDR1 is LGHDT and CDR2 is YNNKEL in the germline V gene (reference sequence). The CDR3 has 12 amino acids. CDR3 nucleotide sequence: TGTGCCAGCAGCCATTTGGACAGCGAAGCTTTCTTT. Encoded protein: CASSHLDSEAFF.

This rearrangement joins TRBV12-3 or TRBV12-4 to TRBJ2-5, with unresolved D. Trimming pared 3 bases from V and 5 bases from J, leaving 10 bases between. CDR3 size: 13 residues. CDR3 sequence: CASSFSGLETQYF. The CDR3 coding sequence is TGTGCCAGCAGTTTTTCCGGGTTGGAGACCCAGTACTTC.

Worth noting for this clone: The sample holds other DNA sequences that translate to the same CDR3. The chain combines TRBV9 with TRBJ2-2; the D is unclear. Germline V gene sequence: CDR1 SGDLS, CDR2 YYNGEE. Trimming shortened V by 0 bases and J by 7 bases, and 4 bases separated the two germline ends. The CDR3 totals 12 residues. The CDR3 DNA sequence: TGTGCCAGCAGCGTAGTTTACGGGGAGCTGTTTTTT. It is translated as CASSVVYGELFF. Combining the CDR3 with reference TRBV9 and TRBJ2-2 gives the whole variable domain DSGVTQTPKHLITATGQRVTLRCSPRSGDLSVYWYQQSLDQGLQFLIQYYNGEERAKGNILERFSAQQFPDLHSELNLSSLELGDSALYFCASSVVYGELFFGEGSRLTVL.